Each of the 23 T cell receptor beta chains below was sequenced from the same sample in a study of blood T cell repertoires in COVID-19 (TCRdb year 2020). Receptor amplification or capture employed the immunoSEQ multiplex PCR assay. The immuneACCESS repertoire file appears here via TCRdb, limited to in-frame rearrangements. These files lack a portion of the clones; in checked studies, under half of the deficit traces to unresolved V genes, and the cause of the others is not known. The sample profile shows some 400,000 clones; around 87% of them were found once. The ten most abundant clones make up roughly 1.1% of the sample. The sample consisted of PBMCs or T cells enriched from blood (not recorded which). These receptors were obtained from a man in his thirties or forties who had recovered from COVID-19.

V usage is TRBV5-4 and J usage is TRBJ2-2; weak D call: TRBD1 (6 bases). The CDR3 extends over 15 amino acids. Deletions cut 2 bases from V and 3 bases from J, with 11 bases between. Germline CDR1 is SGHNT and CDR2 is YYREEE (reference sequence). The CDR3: CASSLQGLDTGELFF. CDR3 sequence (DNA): TGTGCCAGCAGCTTACAGGGTCTCGACACCGGGGAGCTGTTTTTT.

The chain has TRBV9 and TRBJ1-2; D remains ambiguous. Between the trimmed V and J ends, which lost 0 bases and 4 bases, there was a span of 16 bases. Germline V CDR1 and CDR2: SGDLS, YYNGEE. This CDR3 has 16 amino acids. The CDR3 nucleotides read TGTGCCAGCAGCGTAGCTACGGGAGGGTCGGGCTATGGCTACACCTTC. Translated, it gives CASSVATGGSGYGYTF.

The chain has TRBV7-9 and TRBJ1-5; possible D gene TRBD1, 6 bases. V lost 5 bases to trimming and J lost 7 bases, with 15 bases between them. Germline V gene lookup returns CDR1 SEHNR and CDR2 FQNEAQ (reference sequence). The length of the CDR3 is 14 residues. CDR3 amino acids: CASSPTGFGQPQHF. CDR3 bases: TGTGCCAGCAGCCCAACAGGGTTCGGGCAGCCCCAGCATTTT.

CDR3 in DNA: TGTGCCAGCAGGGGTAGGACAGAGAATCAGCCCCAGCATTTT. Translation gives CASRGRTENQPQHF. This chain links TRBV6-5 with TRBJ1-5, with TRBD1 as a possible D gene (6 bases). Germline assignment: CDR1 MNHEY and CDR2 SVGAGI. Trimming removed 6 bases from V and 4 bases from J, with 13 bases in between. The CDR3 has 14 residues.

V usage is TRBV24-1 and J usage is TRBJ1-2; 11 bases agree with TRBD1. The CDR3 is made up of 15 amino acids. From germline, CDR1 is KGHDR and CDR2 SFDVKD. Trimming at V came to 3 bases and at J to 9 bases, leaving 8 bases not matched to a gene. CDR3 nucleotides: TGTGCCACCAGTGATGGTCTCTGGACAGGGGGCAGCTACACCTTC. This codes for CATSDGLWTGGSYTF.

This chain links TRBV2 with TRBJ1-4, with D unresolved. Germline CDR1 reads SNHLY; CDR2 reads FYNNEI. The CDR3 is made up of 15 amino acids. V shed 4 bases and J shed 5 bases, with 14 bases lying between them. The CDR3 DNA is TGTGCCAGCAGTGGAGGCTACCGGGTCAATGAAAAACTGTTTTTT. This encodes CASSGGYRVNEKLFF.

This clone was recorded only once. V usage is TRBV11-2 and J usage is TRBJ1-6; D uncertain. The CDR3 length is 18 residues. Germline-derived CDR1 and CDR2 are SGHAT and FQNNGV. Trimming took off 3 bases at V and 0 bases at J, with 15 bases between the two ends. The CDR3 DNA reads TGTGCCAGCAGCTTTAGCTCCCTTACAAGCTCCTATAATTCACCCCTCCACTTT. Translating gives CASSFSSLTSSYNSPLHF.

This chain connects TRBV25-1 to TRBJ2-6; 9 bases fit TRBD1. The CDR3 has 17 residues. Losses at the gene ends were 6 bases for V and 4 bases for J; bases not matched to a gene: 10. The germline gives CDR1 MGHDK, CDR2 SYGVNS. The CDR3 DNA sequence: TGTGCCAGCAGCGGGACAGGGATTCTGTTAGGGGCCAACGTCCTGACTTTC. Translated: CASSGTGILLGANVLTF.

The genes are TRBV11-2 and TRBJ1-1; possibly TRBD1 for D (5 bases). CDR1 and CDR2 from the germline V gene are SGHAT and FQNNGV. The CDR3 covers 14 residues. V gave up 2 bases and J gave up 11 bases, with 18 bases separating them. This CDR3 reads CASSLSGQGFSAFF. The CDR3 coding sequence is TGTGCCAGCAGCTTATCGGGCCAGGGTTTCTCGGCTTTCTTT. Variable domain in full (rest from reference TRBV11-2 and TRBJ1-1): EAGVAQSPRYKIIEKRQSVAFWCNPISGHATLYWYQQILGQGPKLLIQFQNNGVVDDSQLPKDRFSAERLKGVDSTLKIQPAKLEDSAVYLCASSLSGQGFSAFFGQGTRLTVV.

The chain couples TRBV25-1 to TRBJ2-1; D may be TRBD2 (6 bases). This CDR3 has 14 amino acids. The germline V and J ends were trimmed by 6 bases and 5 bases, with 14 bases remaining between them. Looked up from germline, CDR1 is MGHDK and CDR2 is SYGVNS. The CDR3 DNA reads TGTGCCAGCAGAGGACTAACTAATAACAATGAGCAGTTCTTC. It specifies CASRGLTNNNEQFF.

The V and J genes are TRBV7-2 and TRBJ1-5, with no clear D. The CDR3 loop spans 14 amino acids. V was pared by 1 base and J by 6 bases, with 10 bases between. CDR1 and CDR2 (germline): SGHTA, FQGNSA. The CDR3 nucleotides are TGTGCCAGCAGCTTAGGTCAGGTTGGTCAGCCCCAGCATTTT. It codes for CASSLGQVGQPQHF.

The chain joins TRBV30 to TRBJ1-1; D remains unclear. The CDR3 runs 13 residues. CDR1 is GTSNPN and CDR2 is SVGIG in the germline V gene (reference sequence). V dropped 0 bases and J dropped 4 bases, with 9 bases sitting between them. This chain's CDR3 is CAWSVRVGTEAFF. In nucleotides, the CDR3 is TGTGCCTGGAGTGTACGGGTAGGCACTGAAGCTTTCTTT.

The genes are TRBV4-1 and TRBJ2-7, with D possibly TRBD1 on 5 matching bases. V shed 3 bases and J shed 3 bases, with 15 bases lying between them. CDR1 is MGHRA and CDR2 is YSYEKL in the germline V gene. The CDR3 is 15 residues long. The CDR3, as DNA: TGCGCCAGCAGCCAGGGAAGGGGATTAGTCTACGAGCAGTACTTC. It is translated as CASSQGRGLVYEQYF.

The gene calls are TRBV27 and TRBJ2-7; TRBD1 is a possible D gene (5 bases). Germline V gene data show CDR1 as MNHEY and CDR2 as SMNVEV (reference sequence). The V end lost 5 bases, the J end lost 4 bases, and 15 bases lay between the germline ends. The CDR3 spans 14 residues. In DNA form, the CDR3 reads TGTGCCAGCAGTATAGACAGATTTGGATACGAGCAGTACTTC. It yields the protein CASSIDRFGYEQYF.

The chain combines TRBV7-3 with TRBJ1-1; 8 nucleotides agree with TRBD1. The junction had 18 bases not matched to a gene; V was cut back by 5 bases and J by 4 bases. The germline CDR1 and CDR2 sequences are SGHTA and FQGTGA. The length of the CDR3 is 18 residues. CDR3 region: CASSPGAAGGLGGTEAFF. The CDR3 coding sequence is TGTGCCAGCAGCCCGGGGGCTGCAGGGGGCCTGGGCGGCACTGAAGCTTTCTTT.

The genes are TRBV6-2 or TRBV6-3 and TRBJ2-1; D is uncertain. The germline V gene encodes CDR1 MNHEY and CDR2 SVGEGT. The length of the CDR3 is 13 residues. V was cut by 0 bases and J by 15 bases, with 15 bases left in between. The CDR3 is CASSYSPGIMRFF. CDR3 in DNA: TGTGCCAGCAGTTACTCCCCGGGTATTATGAGGTTCTTC.

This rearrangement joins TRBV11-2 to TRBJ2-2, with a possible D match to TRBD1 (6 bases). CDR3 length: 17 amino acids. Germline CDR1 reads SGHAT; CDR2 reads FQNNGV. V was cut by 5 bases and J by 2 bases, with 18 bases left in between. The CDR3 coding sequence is TGTGCCAGCAGCCCCCGCCTTCTAGGGGGAAACACCGGGGAGCTGTTTTTT. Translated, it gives CASSPRLLGGNTGELFF. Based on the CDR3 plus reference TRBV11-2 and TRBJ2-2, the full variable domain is EAGVAQSPRYKIIEKRQSVAFWCNPISGHATLYWYQQILGQGPKLLIQFQNNGVVDDSQLPKDRFSAERLKGVDSTLKIQPAKLEDSAVYLCASSPRLLGGNTGELFFGEGSRLTVL.

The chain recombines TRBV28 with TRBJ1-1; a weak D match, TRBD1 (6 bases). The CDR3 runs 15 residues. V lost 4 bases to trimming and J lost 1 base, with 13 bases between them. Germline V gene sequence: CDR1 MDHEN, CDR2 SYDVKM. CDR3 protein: CASSSSGHRNTEAFF. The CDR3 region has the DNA TGTGCCAGCAGTTCATCGGGACACCGGAACACTGAAGCTTTCTTT.

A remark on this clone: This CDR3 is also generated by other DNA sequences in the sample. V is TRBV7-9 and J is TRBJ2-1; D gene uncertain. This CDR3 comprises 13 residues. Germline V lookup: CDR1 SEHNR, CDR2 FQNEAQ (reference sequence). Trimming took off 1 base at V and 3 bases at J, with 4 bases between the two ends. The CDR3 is CASSLDSYNEQFF. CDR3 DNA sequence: TGTGCCAGCAGCTTAGACAGCTACAATGAGCAGTTCTTC.

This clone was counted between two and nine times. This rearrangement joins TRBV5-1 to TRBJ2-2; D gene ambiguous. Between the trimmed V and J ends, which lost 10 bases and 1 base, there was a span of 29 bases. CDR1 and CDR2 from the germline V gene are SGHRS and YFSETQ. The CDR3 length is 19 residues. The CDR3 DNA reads TGCGCCCCGACCGGCGGTCGGGTTTCAATTTACGAGAACACCGGGGAGCTGTTTTTT. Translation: CAPTGGRVSIYENTGELFF. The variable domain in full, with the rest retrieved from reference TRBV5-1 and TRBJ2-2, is KAGVTQTPRYLIKTRGQQVTLSCSPISGHRSVSWYQQTPGQGLQFLFEYFSETQRNKGNFPGRFSGRQFSNSRSEMNVSTLELGDSALYLCAPTGGRVSIYENTGELFFGEGSRLTVL.

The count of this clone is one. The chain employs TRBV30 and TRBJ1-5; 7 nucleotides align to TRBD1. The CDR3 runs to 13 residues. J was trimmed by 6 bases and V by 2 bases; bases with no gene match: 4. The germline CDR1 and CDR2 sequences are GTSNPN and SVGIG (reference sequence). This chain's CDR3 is CAWSKGGSQPQHF. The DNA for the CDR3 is TGTGCCTGGAGTAAAGGGGGCAGTCAGCCCCAGCATTTT.

The CDR3 protein is CASSAPAGDVLKQYF. In DNA, the CDR3 is TGTGCCAGCAGTGCCCCAGCGGGGGATGTTTTGAAGCAGTACTTC. The chain is built from TRBV28 and TRBJ2-7; TRBD2 agrees at 8 bases. V trimming: 5 bases; J trimming: 8 bases; junction bases outside the gene matches: 14. The CDR3 is made up of 15 amino acids. Germline-derived CDR1 and CDR2 are MDHEN and SYDVKM.

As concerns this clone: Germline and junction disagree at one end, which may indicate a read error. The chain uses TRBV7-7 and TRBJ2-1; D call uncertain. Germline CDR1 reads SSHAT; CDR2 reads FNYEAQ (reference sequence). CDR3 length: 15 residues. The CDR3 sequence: CASSPSSSSYNEQFF. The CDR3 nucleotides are TGTGCTAGCAGCCCTTCTTCTAGCTCCTACAATGAGCAGTTCTTC.